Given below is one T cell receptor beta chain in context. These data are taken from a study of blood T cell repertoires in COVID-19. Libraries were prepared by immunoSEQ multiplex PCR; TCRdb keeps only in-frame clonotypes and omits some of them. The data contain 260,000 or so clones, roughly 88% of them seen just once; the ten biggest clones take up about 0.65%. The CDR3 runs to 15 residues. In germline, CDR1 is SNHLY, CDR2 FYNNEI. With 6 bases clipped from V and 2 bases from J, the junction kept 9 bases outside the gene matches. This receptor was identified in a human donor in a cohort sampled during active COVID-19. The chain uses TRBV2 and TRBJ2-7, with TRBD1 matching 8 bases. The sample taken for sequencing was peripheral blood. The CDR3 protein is CASSVGQGITYEQYF. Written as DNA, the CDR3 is TGTGCCAGCAGCGTCGGACAGGGTATTACCTACGAGCAGTACTTC. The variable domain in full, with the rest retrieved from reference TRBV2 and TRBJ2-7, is EPEVTQTPSHQVTQMGQEVILRCVPISNHLYFYWYRQILGQKVEFLVSFYNNEISEKSEIFDDQFSVERPDGSNFTLKIRSTKLEDSAMYFCASSVGQGITYEQYFGPGTRLTVT.